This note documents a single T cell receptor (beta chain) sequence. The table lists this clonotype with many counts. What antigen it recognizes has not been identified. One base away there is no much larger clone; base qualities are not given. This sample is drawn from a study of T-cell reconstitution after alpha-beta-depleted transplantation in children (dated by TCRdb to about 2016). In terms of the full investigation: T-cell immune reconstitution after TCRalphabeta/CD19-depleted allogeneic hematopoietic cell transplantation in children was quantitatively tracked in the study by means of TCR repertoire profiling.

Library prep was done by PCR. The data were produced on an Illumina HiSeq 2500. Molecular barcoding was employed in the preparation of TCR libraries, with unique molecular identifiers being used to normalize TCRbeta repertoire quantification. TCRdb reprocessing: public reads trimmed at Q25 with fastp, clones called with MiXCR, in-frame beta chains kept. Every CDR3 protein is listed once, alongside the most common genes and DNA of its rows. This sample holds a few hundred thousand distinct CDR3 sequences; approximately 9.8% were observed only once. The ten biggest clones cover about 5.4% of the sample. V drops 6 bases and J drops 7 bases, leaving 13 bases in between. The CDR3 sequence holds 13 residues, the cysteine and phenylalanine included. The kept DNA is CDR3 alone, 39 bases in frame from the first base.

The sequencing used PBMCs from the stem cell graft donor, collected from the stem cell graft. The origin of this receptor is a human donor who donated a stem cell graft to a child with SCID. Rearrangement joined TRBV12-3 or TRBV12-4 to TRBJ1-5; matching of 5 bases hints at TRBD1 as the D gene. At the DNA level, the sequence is TGTGCCAGCAGCTTAAAACAGGAACAGCCCCAGCATTTT. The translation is CASSLKQEQPQHF.